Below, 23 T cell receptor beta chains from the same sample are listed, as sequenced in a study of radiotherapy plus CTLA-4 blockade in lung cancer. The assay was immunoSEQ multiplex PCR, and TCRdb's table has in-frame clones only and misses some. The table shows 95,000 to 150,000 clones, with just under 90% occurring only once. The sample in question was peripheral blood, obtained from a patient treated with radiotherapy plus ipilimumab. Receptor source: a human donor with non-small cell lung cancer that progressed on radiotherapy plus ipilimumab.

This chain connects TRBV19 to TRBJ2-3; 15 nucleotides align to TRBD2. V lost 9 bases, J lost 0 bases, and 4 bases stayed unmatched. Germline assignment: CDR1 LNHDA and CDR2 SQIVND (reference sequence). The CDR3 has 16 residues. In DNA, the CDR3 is TGTGCCAGCAGGACTAGCGGGAGGGTGAGCACAGATACGCAGTATTTT. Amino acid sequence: CASRTSGRVSTDTQYF.

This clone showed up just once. CDR3: CASSDSTGYGYTF. The CDR3 DNA is TGTGCCAGCAGTGACTCGACAGGCTATGGCTACACCTTC. The V call is TRBV2, the J call TRBJ1-2, with a weak D call TRBD1 (6 bases). This CDR3 spans 13 amino acids. Trimming cost V 3 bases and J 4 bases, with 9 bases left between them. Germline V gene data show CDR1 as SNHLY and CDR2 as FYNNEI.

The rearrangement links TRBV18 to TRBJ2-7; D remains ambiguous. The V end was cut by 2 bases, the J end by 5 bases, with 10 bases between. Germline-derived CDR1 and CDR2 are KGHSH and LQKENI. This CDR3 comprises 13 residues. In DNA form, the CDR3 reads TGTGCCAGCTCACCATTAAGTGCCGACGAGCAGTACTTC. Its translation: CASSPLSADEQYF.

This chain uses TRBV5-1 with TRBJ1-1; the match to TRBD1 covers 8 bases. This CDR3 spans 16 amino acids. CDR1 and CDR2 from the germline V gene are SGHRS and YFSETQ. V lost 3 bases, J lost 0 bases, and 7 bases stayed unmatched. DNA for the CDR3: TGCGCCAGCAGCTCGTGGACAGGGCAAATGAACACTGAAGCTTTCTTT. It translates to CASSSWTGQMNTEAFF.

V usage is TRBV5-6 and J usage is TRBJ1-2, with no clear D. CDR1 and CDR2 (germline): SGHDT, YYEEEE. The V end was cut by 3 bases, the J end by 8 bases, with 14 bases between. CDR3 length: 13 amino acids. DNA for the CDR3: TGTGCCAGCAGCTCGGGTCGGGGTAGGGGCTACACCTTC. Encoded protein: CASSSGRGRGYTF.

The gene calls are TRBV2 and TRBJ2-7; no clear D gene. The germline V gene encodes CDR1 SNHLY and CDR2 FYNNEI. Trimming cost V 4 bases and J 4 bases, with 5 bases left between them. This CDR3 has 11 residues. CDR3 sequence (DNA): TGTGCCAGCAGTGGGGGTTACGAGCAGTACTTC. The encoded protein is CASSGGYEQYF.

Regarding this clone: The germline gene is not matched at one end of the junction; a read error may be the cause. CDR3 in amino acids: CATSRGPPATNTQYF. In nucleotides, the CDR3 is TGTGCCACCAGCAGAGGACCTCCGGCCACAAATACGCAGTATTTT. The chain links TRBV15 to TRBJ2-3; D unclear. The CDR3 extends over 15 amino acids. The germline CDR1 and CDR2 sequences are LNHNV and YYDKDF (reference sequence).

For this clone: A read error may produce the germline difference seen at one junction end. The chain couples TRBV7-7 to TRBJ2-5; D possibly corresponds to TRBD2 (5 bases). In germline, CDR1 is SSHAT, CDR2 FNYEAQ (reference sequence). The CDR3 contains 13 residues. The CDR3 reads CASSLFEGQTQYF. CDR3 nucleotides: TGTGCTAGCAGCTTATTTGAGGGCCAGACCCAGTACTTC.

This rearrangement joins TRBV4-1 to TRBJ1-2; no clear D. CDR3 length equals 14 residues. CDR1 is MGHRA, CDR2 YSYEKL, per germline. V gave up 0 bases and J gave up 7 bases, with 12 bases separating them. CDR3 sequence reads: CASSQDKRASGYTF. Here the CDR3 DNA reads TGCGCCAGCAGCCAAGATAAACGGGCCTCTGGCTACACCTTC.

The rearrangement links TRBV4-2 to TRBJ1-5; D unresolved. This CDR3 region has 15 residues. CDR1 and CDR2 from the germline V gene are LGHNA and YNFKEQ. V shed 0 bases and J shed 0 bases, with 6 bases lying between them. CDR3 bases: TGTGCCAGCAGCCAAGATCCTGATAGCAATCAGCCCCAGCATTTT. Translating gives CASSQDPDSNQPQHF.

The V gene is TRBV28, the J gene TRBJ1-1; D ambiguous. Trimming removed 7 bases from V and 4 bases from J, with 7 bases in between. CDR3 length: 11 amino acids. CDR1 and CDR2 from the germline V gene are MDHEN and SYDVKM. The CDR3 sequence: CASKRATEAFF. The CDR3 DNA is TGTGCCAGCAAACGGGCCACTGAAGCTTTCTTT.

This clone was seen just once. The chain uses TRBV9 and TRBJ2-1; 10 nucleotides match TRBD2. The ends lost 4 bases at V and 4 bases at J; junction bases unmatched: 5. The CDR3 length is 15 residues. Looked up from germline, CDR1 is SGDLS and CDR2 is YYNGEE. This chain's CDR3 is CASSPSGRGYNEQFF. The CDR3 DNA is TGTGCCAGCAGCCCCAGCGGGAGGGGTTACAATGAGCAGTTCTTC.

CDR3 bases: TGTGCTAGTGCCAAATCCGGACTAGCGGTCTCGGGCGATACGCAGTATTTT. Protein sequence: CASAKSGLAVSGDTQYF. The chain recombines TRBV12-5 with TRBJ2-3, with TRBD2 identical over 10 bases. Germline values: CDR1 LGHNT, CDR2 FRNRAP. The CDR3 totals 17 residues. The ends lost 7 bases at V and 6 bases at J; junction bases unmatched: 16.

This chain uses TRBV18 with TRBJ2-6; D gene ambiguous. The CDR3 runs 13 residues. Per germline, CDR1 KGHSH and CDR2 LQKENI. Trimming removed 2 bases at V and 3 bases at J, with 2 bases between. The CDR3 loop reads CASSPNGANVLTF. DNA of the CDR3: TGTGCCAGCTCACCAAATGGGGCCAACGTCCTGACTTTC.

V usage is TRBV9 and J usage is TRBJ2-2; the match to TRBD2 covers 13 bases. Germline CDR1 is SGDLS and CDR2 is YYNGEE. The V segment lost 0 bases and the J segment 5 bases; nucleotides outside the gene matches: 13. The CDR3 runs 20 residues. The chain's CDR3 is CASSVGQLAGGLGSTGELFF. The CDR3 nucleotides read TGTGCCAGCAGCGTAGGGCAACTAGCGGGAGGGCTTGGGTCTACCGGGGAGCTGTTTTTT.

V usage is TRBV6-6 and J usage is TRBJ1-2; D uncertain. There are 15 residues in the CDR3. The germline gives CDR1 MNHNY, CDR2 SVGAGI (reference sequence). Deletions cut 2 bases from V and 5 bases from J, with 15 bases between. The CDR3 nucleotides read TGTGCCAGCAGTTACGCGGCAGGAGTCGGGTATGGCTACACCTTC. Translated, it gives CASSYAAGVGYGYTF.

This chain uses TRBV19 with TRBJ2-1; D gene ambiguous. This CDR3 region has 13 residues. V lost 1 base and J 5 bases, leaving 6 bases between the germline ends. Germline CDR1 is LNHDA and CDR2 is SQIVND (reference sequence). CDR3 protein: CASSIGTNNEQFF. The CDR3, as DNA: TGTGCCAGTAGTATAGGCACTAACAATGAGCAGTTCTTC.

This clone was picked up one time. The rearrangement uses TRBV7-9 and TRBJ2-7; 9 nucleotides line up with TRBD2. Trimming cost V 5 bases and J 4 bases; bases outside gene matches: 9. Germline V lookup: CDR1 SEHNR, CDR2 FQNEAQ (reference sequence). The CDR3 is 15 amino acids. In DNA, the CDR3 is TGTGCCAGCAGCCCCAGCCCGACTAGCGGTTACGAGCAGTACTTC. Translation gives CASSPSPTSGYEQYF.

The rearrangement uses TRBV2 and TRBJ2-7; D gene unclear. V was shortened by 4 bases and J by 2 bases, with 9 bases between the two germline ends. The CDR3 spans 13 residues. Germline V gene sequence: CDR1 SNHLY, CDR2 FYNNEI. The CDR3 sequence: CASSARPAYEQYF. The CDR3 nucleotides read TGTGCCAGCAGTGCCCGACCAGCCTACGAGCAGTACTTC.

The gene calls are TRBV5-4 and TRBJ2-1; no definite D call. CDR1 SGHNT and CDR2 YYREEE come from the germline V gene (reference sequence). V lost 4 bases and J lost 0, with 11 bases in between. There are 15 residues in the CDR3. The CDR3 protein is CASSLPDRSYNEQFF. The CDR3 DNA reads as TGTGCCAGCAGCCTGCCCGACCGCTCCTACAATGAGCAGTTCTTC.

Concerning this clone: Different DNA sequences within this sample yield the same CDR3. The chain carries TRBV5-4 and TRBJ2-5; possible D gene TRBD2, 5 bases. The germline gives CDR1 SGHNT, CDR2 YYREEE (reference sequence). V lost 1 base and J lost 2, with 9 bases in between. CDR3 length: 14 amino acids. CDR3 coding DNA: TGTGCCAGCAGCTTGAAAGGCGGGCAAGAGACCCAGTACTTC. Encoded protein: CASSLKGGQETQYF.

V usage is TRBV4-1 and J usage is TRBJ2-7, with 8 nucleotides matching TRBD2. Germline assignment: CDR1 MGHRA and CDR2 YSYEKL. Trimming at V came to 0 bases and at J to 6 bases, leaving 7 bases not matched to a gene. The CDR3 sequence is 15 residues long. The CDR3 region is CASSQEVAGLREQYF. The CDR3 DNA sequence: TGCGCCAGCAGCCAAGAGGTAGCGGGACTACGCGAGCAGTACTTC.

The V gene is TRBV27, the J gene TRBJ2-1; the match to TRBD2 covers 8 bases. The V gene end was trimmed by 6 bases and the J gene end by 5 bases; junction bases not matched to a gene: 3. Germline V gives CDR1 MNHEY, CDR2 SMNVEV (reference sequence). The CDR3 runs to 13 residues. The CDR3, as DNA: TGTGCCAGCAGACCACTAGCGGACAATGAGCAGTTCTTC. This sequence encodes CASRPLADNEQFF.